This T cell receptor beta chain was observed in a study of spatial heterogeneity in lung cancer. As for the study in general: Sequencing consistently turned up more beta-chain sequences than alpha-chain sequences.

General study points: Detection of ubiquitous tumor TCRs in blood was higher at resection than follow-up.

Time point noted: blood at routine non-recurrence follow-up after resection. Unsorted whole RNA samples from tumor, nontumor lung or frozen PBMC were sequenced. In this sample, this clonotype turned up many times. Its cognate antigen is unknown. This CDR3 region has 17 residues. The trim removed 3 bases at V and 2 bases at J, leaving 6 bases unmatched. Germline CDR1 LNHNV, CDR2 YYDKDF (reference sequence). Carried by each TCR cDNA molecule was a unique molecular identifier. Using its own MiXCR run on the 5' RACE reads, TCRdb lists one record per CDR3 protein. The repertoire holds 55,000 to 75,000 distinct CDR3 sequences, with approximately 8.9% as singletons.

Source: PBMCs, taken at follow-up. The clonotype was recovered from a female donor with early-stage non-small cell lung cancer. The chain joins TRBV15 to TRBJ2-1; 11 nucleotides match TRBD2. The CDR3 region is CATSSPLAGGTYNEQFF. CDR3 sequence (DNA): TGTGCCACCAGCAGTCCGCTAGCGGGAGGCACCTACAATGAGCAGTTCTTC. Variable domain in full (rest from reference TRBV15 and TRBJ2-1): DAMVIQNPRYQVTQFGKPVTLSCSQTLNHNVMYWYQQKSSQAPKLLFHYYDKDFNNEADTPDNFQSRRPNTSFCFLDIRSPGLGDTAMYLCATSSPLAGGTYNEQFFGPGTRLTVL.